A single sample gave rise to the 26 T cell receptor beta chains below, sequenced in a study of T cells in Graves' hyperthyroidism and ophthalmopathy. Researchers amplified the TCR beta CDR3 regions from RNA transcripts. The study used the HTBI primer set for a first-round RT-PCR of the TCR CDR3. TCRdb reprocessed the multiplex PCR reads with MiXCR, giving one entry per CDR3 protein. The data show over 650,000 distinct CDR3 sequences, 15% to 20% seen once. The sequenced sample consisted of blood. These receptors were obtained from a young man with Graves' hyperthyroidism.

The table lists this clonotype with many counts. J is TRBJ2-1 and V is TRBV28; 9 nucleotides agree with TRBD1. The CDR3 totals 14 residues. The V gene end was trimmed by 5 bases and the J gene end by 4 bases; junction bases not matched to a gene: 3. The germline CDR1 and CDR2 sequences are MDHEN and SYDVKM. The DNA for the CDR3 is TGTGCCAGCAGTGGACAGGGGACTTACAATGAGCAGTTCTTC. Translation gives CASSGQGTYNEQFF.

The CDR3 coding sequence is TGTGCCAGTAGTATGATAGTGGCGATAAGGGGCGAGCAGTACTTC. Translating it yields CASSMIVAIRGEQYF. The V gene is TRBV19, the J gene TRBJ2-7, with a weak D call TRBD1 (5 bases). This CDR3 region has 15 residues. Germline lookup yields CDR1 LNHDA and CDR2 SQIVND (reference sequence). Deletions cut 3 bases from V and 6 bases from J, with 18 bases between.

The rearrangement links TRBV29-1 to TRBJ2-7; 8 bases line up with TRBD2. This CDR3 region has 13 residues. Germline V CDR1 and CDR2: SQVTM, ANQGSEA. V was pared by 7 bases and J by 2 bases, with 7 bases of the junction left unmatched. The DNA for the CDR3 is TGCAGCGCAGGTAGCGGGGCTACCTACGAGCAGTACTTC. Its translation is CSAGSGATYEQYF.

This clonotype was counted many times. This rearrangement joins TRBV28 to TRBJ1-5, with D uncertain. The ends were cut back, 5 bases at V and 7 bases at J, with 12 bases in the middle. The CDR3 is 13 amino acids. CDR1 MDHEN and CDR2 SYDVKM come from the germline V gene. The CDR3 spells CASSPLGGQPQHF. CDR3 in DNA: TGTGCCAGCAGTCCTTTGGGTGGACAGCCCCAGCATTTT.

In this sample, this clonotype turned up a few times. The rearrangement uses TRBV5-8 and TRBJ2-7, with 11 bases matching TRBD1. V gave up 0 bases and J gave up 2 bases; unmatched junction bases: 4. From germline, CDR1 is SGHTS and CDR2 YDEGEE. The CDR3 extends over 16 amino acids. Here the CDR3 reads CASSLDGTGGTYEQYF. The CDR3 region has the DNA TGTGCCAGCAGCTTGGACGGGACAGGGGGTACCTACGAGCAGTACTTC.

The gene calls are TRBV6-1 and TRBJ1-2; 12 nucleotides match TRBD1. CDR3 length: 16 amino acids. The germline gives CDR1 MNHNS, CDR2 SASEGT. After removal of 5 bases from V and 8 bases from J, the junction contained 12 bases not matched to a gene. Written as DNA, the CDR3 is TGTGCCAGCAGTCCAGACCCGGGACAGGGGGCGCGAGGCTACACCTTC. It translates to CASSPDPGQGARGYTF.

The chain is built from TRBV7-3 and TRBJ2-3; 10 nucleotides align to TRBD2. Germline loops: CDR1 SGHTA, CDR2 FQGTGA. This CDR3 has 16 residues. V was clipped by 1 base and J by 1 base; unmatched bases: 2. Here the CDR3 reads CASSLIAGGRTDTQYF. For the CDR3, the DNA is TGTGCCAGCAGCTTAATAGCGGGAGGCCGCACAGATACGCAGTATTTT.

The chain is built from TRBV3-1 and TRBJ2-3; 12 positions match TRBD2. The CDR3 totals 15 residues. Trimming took 4 bases from V and 5 from J; bases not matched to a gene: 4. Germline V gene lookup returns CDR1 LGHDT and CDR2 YNNKEL (reference sequence). This chain's CDR3 is CASSLQTSGRDTQYF. The CDR3 DNA sequence: TGTGCCAGCAGCCTCCAGACTAGCGGGAGAGATACGCAGTATTTT.

The chain joins TRBV9 to TRBJ2-7, with D unclear. The germline V and J ends were trimmed by 4 bases and 1 base, with 9 bases remaining between them. This CDR3 region has 13 residues. Per germline, CDR1 SGDLS and CDR2 YYNGEE. CDR3: CASSKPASYEQYF. The DNA for the CDR3 is TGTGCCAGCAGCAAACCCGCTTCCTACGAGCAGTACTTC.

The V call is TRBV2, the J call TRBJ2-7, with TRBD1 matching over 9 bases. The V and J ends lost 11 bases and 0 bases, in that order; junction bases with no gene match: 11. There are 15 residues in the CDR3. The germline CDR1 and CDR2 sequences are SNHLY and FYNNEI. CDR3 DNA: TGTGCCGGAGGGGGCCCGGGACAGGGCTCCTACGAGCAGTACTTC. Encoded protein: CAGGGPGQGSYEQYF.

This clonotype was counted ten times or more. The chain recombines TRBV29-1 with TRBJ2-3, with TRBD2 matching over 12 bases. The CDR3 length is 16 residues. V trimming: 4 bases; J trimming: 2 bases; junction bases outside the gene matches: 7. CDR1 and CDR2 from the germline V gene are SQVTM and ANQGSEA. The CDR3 loop reads CSVVASGRENTDTQYF. Here the CDR3 DNA reads TGCAGCGTTGTGGCTAGCGGGAGGGAGAACACAGATACGCAGTATTTT.

In this sample, this clonotype turned up a few times. The V gene is TRBV4-3, the J gene TRBJ2-1; a weak D match, TRBD1 (5 bases). The V gene's germline CDR1 is LGHNA and CDR2 YSLEER. The CDR3 runs to 15 residues. Trimming shortened V by 0 bases and J by 12 bases, and 18 bases separated the two germline ends. The CDR3 DNA reads TGCGCCAGCAGCCAAGATCAGGGTTATATAGTCGGGCAGTTCTTC. It codes for CASSQDQGYIVGQFF.

This chain joins TRBV4-1 and TRBJ1-6; a possible D gene is TRBD1 (6 bases). This CDR3 is 17 amino acids long. V shed 1 base and J shed 7 bases, with 17 bases lying between them. Germline CDR1 is MGHRA and CDR2 is YSYEKL. CDR3 protein: CASSQGVQGLVNSPLHF. DNA of the CDR3: TGCGCCAGCAGCCAAGGGGTGCAGGGGCTCGTGAATTCACCCCTCCACTTT.

V is TRBV3-1 and J is TRBJ2-1, with D possibly TRBD2 on 5 matching bases. This CDR3 contains 13 residues. Trimming shortened V by 4 bases and J by 4 bases, and 8 bases separated the two germline ends. Germline V CDR1 and CDR2: LGHDT, YNNKEL (reference sequence). The CDR3 loop reads CASSPEGYNEQFF. The CDR3 DNA follows: TGTGCCAGCAGCCCCGAGGGATACAATGAGCAGTTCTTC.

This chain joins TRBV29-1 and TRBJ2-1; D perhaps matches TRBD2 (6 bases). Germline V gives CDR1 SQVTM, CDR2 ANQGSEA. V lost 6 bases and J 0 bases, leaving 15 bases between the germline ends. The CDR3 has 15 residues. The CDR3 sequence: CSVRGRQSSYNEQFF. The CDR3 bases are TGCAGCGTAAGAGGGAGGCAAAGCTCCTACAATGAGCAGTTCTTC.

The V and J genes are TRBV2 and TRBJ2-7, with D maybe TRBD2 (6 bases). V lost 6 bases to trimming and J lost 1 base, with 10 bases between them. Germline V gives CDR1 SNHLY, CDR2 FYNNEI. This CDR3 has 13 residues. The CDR3 protein is CASRRDLSYEQYF. Here the CDR3 DNA reads TGTGCCAGCAGGCGGGATCTTTCCTACGAGCAGTACTTC.

Only a few counts were recorded for this clonotype. The chain employs TRBV25-1 and TRBJ2-2; D is unresolved. Germline CDR1 reads MGHDK; CDR2 reads SYGVNS. There are 12 residues in the CDR3. Trimming took off 9 bases at V and 6 bases at J, with 11 bases between the two ends. The CDR3 sequence is CASRTTAGELFF. The CDR3, as DNA: TGTGCCAGTCGGACGACGGCCGGGGAGCTGTTTTTT.

This clonotype was seen a few times. The chain joins TRBV25-1 to TRBJ1-3; no reliable D call. Trimming removed 6 bases at V and 0 bases at J, with 6 bases between. The germline V gene encodes CDR1 MGHDK and CDR2 SYGVNS. This CDR3 is 13 amino acids long. This CDR3 reads CASRISSGNTIYF. DNA of the CDR3: TGTGCCAGCAGGATTAGCTCTGGAAACACCATATATTTT.

The chain couples TRBV19 to TRBJ2-3; 9 bases align to TRBD2. The V gene's germline CDR1 is LNHDA and CDR2 SQIVND (reference sequence). V lost 3 bases, J lost 2 bases, and 12 bases stayed unmatched. The CDR3 contains 18 residues. Here the CDR3 reads CASSISGTSRYYTDTQYF. Here the CDR3 DNA reads TGTGCCAGTAGTATCTCCGGGACTAGCCGATACTACACAGATACGCAGTATTTT.

The CDR3 reads CASSLGPLLNNEQFF. The CDR3 DNA sequence: TGTGCCAGCAGCTTGGGACCCCTCTTAAACAATGAGCAGTTCTTC. J is TRBJ2-1 and V is TRBV5-4; D is unclear. The CDR3 sequence is 15 residues long. CDR1 is SGHNT, CDR2 YYREEE, per germline (reference sequence). The V end was cut by 0 bases, the J end by 5 bases, with 12 bases between.

The chain joins TRBV4-1 to TRBJ1-2; 9 bases agree with TRBD1. The J segment lost 5 bases and the V segment lost 2 bases, leaving 9 bases of the junction unmatched. The CDR3 length is 16 residues. Germline V CDR1 and CDR2: MGHRA, YSYEKL. The CDR3 DNA follows: TGCGCCAGCAGCCAACCCCGGACAGGGGTTAGGTATGGCTACACCTTC. Protein sequence: CASSQPRTGVRYGYTF.

This clonotype was recorded at least ten times. The rearrangement links TRBV6-1 to TRBJ2-7; no clear D. Trimming took off 3 bases at V and 4 bases at J, with 10 bases between the two ends. In germline, CDR1 is MNHNS, CDR2 SASEGT. The CDR3 extends over 13 amino acids. The CDR3 sequence: CASSEGIVYEQYF. CDR3 nucleotides: TGTGCCAGCAGTGAGGGGATTGTGTACGAGCAGTACTTC.

In this sample, this clonotype turned up many times. The genes are TRBV5-5 and TRBJ2-7; possibly TRBD1 or TRBD2 for D (6 bases each). The CDR3 consists of 15 residues. The germline gives CDR1 SGHKS, CDR2 YYEKEE (reference sequence). Trimming stripped 1 base from V and 4 bases from J, with 15 bases between. CDR3 residues: CASSLSPGAGYEQYF. The DNA of the CDR3 is TGTGCCAGCAGCTTGAGCCCGGGGGCGGGATACGAGCAGTACTTC.

V usage is TRBV6-7 and J usage is TRBJ2-1; TRBD2 agrees at 8 bases. TRBV6-7 is marked as an open reading frame, function uncertain. CDR3 length: 18 amino acids. V lost 6 bases and J lost 8; bases outside the gene matches: 21. The CDR3 DNA follows: TGTGCCAGCAGAACTCCGGGACTAGTCCCACTTTGGATCTATGAGCAGTTCTTC. Residues: CASRTPGLVPLWIYEQFF.

This clonotype was recorded many times. The chain uses TRBV7-8 and TRBJ2-1; D is possibly TRBD2 (6 bases). Germline V lookup: CDR1 SGHVS, CDR2 FQNEAQ. V was trimmed by 5 bases and J by 6 bases, leaving 23 bases between them. CDR3 length equals 17 residues. CDR3 amino acids: CASSGHPIRRGFNEQFF. The CDR3 DNA sequence: TGTGCCAGCAGCGGTCACCCCATTCGTCGGGGGTTCAATGAGCAGTTCTTC.

The chain combines TRBV7-9 with TRBJ1-1; no clear D. V dropped 7 bases and J dropped 0 bases, with 12 bases sitting between them. The germline CDR1 and CDR2 sequences are SEHNR and FQNEAQ (reference sequence). CDR3 size: 14 residues. The CDR3 spells CASTVTGLNTEAFF. The CDR3, as DNA: TGTGCCAGCACCGTGACGGGGTTGAACACTGAAGCTTTCTTT.